The next 20 T cell receptor beta chains were all read from a single sample in a study of vaccination and CD4 T cells after COVID-19. Cultured CD4+ T-cell DNA underwent Oncomine TCR Beta short-read sequencing. From the PCR reads, TCRdb called clonotypes with MiXCR, one entry per CDR3 protein. This sample yields 20,000 or so distinct CDR3 sequences, of which more than 55% are seen a single time; around 10% belongs to the top ten. These receptors' targets are unknown. Treatment: approximately nine-day PBMC culture with coronavirus spike peptide pools or control peptides (ViraFEST assay). Sequencing was performed on CD4+ T cells from blood, cultured in vitro. The receptor source for this set is a human donor who had recovered from COVID-19.

The rearrangement links TRBV24-1 to TRBJ1-2, with no clear D. Germline V gene data show CDR1 as KGHDR and CDR2 as SFDVKD. This CDR3 contains 14 residues. With 9 bases removed from V and 7 bases from J, the gap between germline ends came to 20 bases. Written as DNA, the CDR3 is TGTGCCACCCAGGAAACCTCGCCTTCGGGTGGCTACACCTTC. Its translation is CATQETSPSGGYTF.

J is TRBJ2-7 and V is TRBV24-1, with D unclear. V lost 0 bases and J lost 4, with 15 bases in between. The CDR3 is 16 amino acids. Germline CDR1 and CDR2: KGHDR and SFDVKD. The CDR3 here is CATSDLQNPRPYEQYF. The CDR3 DNA reads TGTGCCACCAGTGATTTGCAAAATCCCAGGCCTTACGAGCAGTACTTC.

This chain uses TRBV11-2 with TRBJ1-2; D might be TRBD1 (6 bases). V lost 0 bases and J 8 bases, leaving 10 bases between the germline ends. The CDR3 totals 13 residues. Germline V gene data show CDR1 as SGHAT and CDR2 as FQNNGV. The CDR3 here is CASSLDGGGGYTF. Here the CDR3 DNA reads TGTGCCAGCAGCTTAGATGGAGGGGGAGGCTACACCTTC. Based on the CDR3 plus reference TRBV11-2 and TRBJ1-2, the full variable domain is EAGVAQSPRYKIIEKRQSVAFWCNPISGHATLYWYQQILGQGPKLLIQFQNNGVVDDSQLPKDRFSAERLKGVDSTLKIQPAKLEDSAVYLCASSLDGGGGYTFGSGTRLTVV.

This clonotype was detected only a few times. The rearrangement joins TRBV20-1 to TRBJ2-1; TRBD2 agrees at 9 bases. This CDR3 spans 14 amino acids. Looked up from germline, CDR1 is DFQATT and CDR2 is SNEGSKA (reference sequence). CDR3 DNA sequence: TGCAGCATACTTAGCGGGAGACTCTACAATGAGCAGTTCTTC. Amino acid sequence: CSILSGRLYNEQFF.

V usage is TRBV21-1 and J usage is TRBJ1-6; TRBD1, the table's D call, was not compared with the DNA. TRBV21-1 is described as a pseudogene. The CDR3 runs to 15 residues. The CDR3 DNA reads TGTGCCAGCAGCAAGGCTCTGAGGGGTGATTCACCCCTCCACTTT. Amino acids: CASSKALRGDSPLHF.

This clonotype was seen a few times. V usage is TRBV10-3 and J usage is TRBJ2-7; perhaps TRBD2 as D (6 bases). Germline CDR1 reads ENHRY; CDR2 reads SYGVKD. The CDR3 sequence is 11 residues long. As DNA, the CDR3 is TGTGCTGCGGGACCGAACTACGAGCAGTACTTC. Translation gives CAAGPNYEQYF.

This clonotype has more than one count but fewer than ten. CDR3 sequence (DNA): TGTGCCAGCAGTTTAGACAGGCAGGGTGGCTACACCTTC. Amino acids: CASSLDRQGGYTF. This sequence joins TRBV12-3 or TRBV12-4 and TRBJ1-2; perhaps TRBD1 as D (5 bases). V was shortened by 1 base and J by 7 bases, with 10 bases between the two germline ends. The CDR3 consists of 13 residues.

This clonotype was seen a handful of times. The chain joins TRBV19 to TRBJ1-5, with 9 bases that match TRBD1. This CDR3 is 15 amino acids long. From germline, CDR1 is LNHDA and CDR2 SQIVND (reference sequence). V trimming: 4 bases; J trimming: 6 bases; junction bases outside the gene matches: 7. CDR3 nucleotide sequence: TGTGCCAGTAGTAAACAGGGGGCAAGAGGTCAGCCCCAGCATTTT. Residues: CASSKQGARGQPQHF. The complete variable domain, with remaining parts taken from reference TRBV19 and TRBJ1-5, reads DGGITQSPKYLFRKEGQNVTLSCEQNLNHDAMYWYRQDPGQGLRLIYYSQIVNDFQKGDIAEGYSVSREKKESFPLTVTSAQKNPTAFYLCASSKQGARGQPQHFGDGTRLSIL.

The rearrangement joins TRBV12-3 or TRBV12-4 to TRBJ1-1; D may be TRBD1 (6 bases). Trimming cost V 5 bases and J 1 base, with 14 bases left between them. The CDR3 covers 15 residues. CDR3 region: CASSPTGTTNTEAFF. As DNA, the CDR3 is TGTGCCAGCAGTCCCACCGGGACAACGAACACTGAAGCTTTCTTT.

The chain combines TRBV2 with TRBJ1-5; the D gene is possibly TRBD1 (5 bases). Germline CDR1 is SNHLY and CDR2 is FYNNEI. V lost 6 bases to trimming and J lost 0 bases, with 12 bases between them. The CDR3 loop spans 15 amino acids. The CDR3 protein is CASRPGLHSNQPQHF. As DNA, the CDR3 is TGTGCCAGCAGGCCGGGACTCCATAGCAATCAGCCCCAGCATTTT.

J is TRBJ2-1 and V is TRBV7-3; the D gene is possibly TRBD2 (6 bases). The germline gives CDR1 SGHTA, CDR2 FQGTGA. The CDR3 contains 16 residues. Deletions cut 3 bases from V and 8 bases from J, with 20 bases between. CDR3 sequence: CASSFAADPSGDEQFF. CDR3 DNA sequence: TGTGCCAGCAGCTTTGCAGCGGACCCCTCGGGGGATGAGCAGTTCTTC.

In this sample, this clonotype turned up once. The chain uses TRBV6-5 and TRBJ2-7; the match to TRBD1 covers 8 bases. The J segment lost 4 bases and the V segment lost 4 bases, leaving 9 bases of the junction unmatched. This CDR3 is 15 amino acids long. Germline CDR1 is MNHEY and CDR2 is SVGAGI. The CDR3 DNA sequence: TGTGCCAGCAGTTCCCCCGGGACAGGTATTTACGAGCAGTACTTC. Amino acid sequence: CASSSPGTGIYEQYF.

The V and J genes are TRBV27 and TRBJ2-7, with D perhaps being TRBD1 or TRBD2 (6 bases each). This CDR3 region has 14 residues. V was clipped by 6 bases and J by 7 bases, with 19 bases between them. Per the germline V gene, CDR1 is MNHEY and CDR2 is SMNVEV (reference sequence). CDR3 nucleotides: TGTGCCAGCAGCCACTCAGGGGACTCTCATGAGCAGTACTTC. Amino acid sequence: CASSHSGDSHEQYF.

The V and J genes are TRBV3-1 and TRBJ1-2, with D uncertain. This CDR3 has 14 residues. The V end lost 1 base, the J end lost 5 bases, and 11 bases lay between the germline ends. Germline CDR1 is LGHDT and CDR2 is YNNKEL (reference sequence). CDR3 in amino acids: CASSQGQVGYGYTF. The CDR3 DNA reads TGTGCCAGCAGCCAAGGCCAGGTTGGGTATGGCTACACCTTC.

The sample holds a few counts of this clonotype. This chain connects TRBV7-9 to TRBJ2-3, with 14 bases lining up with TRBD2. The CDR3 is made up of 16 amino acids. Germline V gene sequence: CDR1 SEHNR, CDR2 FQNEAQ (reference sequence). The V and J ends lost 6 bases and 3 bases, in that order; junction bases with no gene match: 5. The CDR3 loop reads CASSRLAGGPTDTQYF. The CDR3 DNA reads TGTGCCAGCAGTCGACTAGCGGGAGGGCCTACAGATACGCAGTATTTT.

In this sample, this clonotype turned up once. The chain has TRBV12-3 or TRBV12-4 and TRBJ2-2; 10 bases fit TRBD1. This CDR3 contains 16 residues. Trimming at V came to 6 bases and at J to 0 bases, leaving 4 bases not matched to a gene. The CDR3 nucleotides read TGTGCCAGCAGAAATGGACAGGGGGCGAACACCGGGGAGCTGTTTTTT. It encodes CASRNGQGANTGELFF.

This clonotype has more than one count but fewer than ten. This sequence joins TRBV7-2 and TRBJ2-2, with 9 positions matching TRBD2. Germline V gene data show CDR1 as SGHTA and CDR2 as FQGNSA. CDR3 length: 16 residues. With 5 bases clipped from V and 0 bases from J, the junction kept 4 bases outside the gene matches. CDR3 protein: CASSPLAGANTGELFF. Written as DNA, the CDR3 is TGTGCCAGCAGCCCACTAGCGGGCGCGAACACCGGGGAGCTGTTTTTT.

The genes are TRBV12-3 or TRBV12-4 and TRBJ1-1; perhaps TRBD1 as D (5 bases). The ends were cut back, 3 bases at V and 4 bases at J, with 12 bases in the middle. CDR3 length: 14 residues. CDR3 in DNA: TGTGCCAGCAGTTTTGGGGGTCGGGGCACTGAAGCTTTCTTT. Amino acids: CASSFGGRGTEAFF.

The chain has TRBV6-1 and TRBJ2-7, with D perhaps given as TRBD1 or TRBD2 (6 bases each). V gave up 7 bases and J gave up 0 bases, with 19 bases separating them. CDR1 and CDR2 from the germline V gene are MNHNS and SASEGT. CDR3 length: 16 residues. CDR3 coding DNA: TGTGCCAGCACCAAGTTAGGGGGGCAGAGCTCCTACGAGCAGTACTTC. It codes for CASTKLGGQSSYEQYF.

V usage is TRBV6-1 and J usage is TRBJ1-2; no definite D call. V lost 2 bases to trimming and J lost 8 bases, with 15 bases between them. The germline CDR1 and CDR2 sequences are MNHNS and SASEGT. CDR3 length: 14 residues. This chain's CDR3 is CASSELYSSGGYTF. CDR3 in DNA: TGTGCCAGCAGTGAACTGTACAGTTCCGGCGGCTACACCTTC.